Sequencing of this T cell receptor (beta chain) was carried out in a study of tumour-infiltrating T cells in Burkitt lymphoma. Across the study: Survival, overall and progression-free, tracked with productive clonality.

Germline V CDR1 and CDR2: LNHDA, SQIVND (reference sequence). V lost 5 bases and J lost 2; bases outside the gene matches: 8. This CDR3 is built from 17 residues. The repertoire was sequenced with immunoSEQ multiplex PCR; TCRdb's copy has only in-frame clones and lacks some. The sample lists 14,000 or so clones, more than 70% occurring once. The genes are TRBV19 and TRBJ2-1; 11 nucleotides align to TRBD2. Sequenced input: tumor tissue. The receptor was derived from a human donor with diffuse large B-cell lymphoma. The CDR3 coding sequence is TGTGCCAGTAGTTTTCTAGCGGGAGGTCTCGCCTACAATGAGCAGTTCTTC. It is translated as CASSFLAGGLAYNEQFF.